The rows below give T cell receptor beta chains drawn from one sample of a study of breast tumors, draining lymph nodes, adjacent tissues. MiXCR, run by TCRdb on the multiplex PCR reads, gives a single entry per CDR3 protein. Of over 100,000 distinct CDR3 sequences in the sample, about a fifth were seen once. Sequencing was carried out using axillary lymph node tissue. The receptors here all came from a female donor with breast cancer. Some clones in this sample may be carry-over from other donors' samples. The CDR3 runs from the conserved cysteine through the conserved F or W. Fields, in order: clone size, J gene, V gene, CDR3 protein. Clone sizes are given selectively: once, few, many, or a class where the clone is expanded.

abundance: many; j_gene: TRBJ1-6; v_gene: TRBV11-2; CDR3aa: CASSLALTGGSPLHF
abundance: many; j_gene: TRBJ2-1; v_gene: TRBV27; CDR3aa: CASKGWGLSNEQFF
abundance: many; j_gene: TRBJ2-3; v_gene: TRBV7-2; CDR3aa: CASSSGGQPTDTQYF
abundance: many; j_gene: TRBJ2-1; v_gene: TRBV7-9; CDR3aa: CASSLTPGLEYYNEQFF
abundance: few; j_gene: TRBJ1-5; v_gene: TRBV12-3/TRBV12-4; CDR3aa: CASSSRRGSGGQPQHF
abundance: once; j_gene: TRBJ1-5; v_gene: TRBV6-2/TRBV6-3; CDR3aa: CASSEQGQPQHF
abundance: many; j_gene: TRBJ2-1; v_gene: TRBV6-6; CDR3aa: CASSYYRLAGVEQFF
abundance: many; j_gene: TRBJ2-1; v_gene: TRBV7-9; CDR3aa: CASSLKQIYNEQFF
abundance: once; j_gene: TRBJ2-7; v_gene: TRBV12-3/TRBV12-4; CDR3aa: CASSPPARGMGEQYF
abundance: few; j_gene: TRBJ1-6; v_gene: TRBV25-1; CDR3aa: CASRPGNSPLHF
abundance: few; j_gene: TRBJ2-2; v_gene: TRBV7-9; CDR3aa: CASSFPRGGNSTGELFF
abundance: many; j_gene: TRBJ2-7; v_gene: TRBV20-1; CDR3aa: CSAPPASGVSYEQYF
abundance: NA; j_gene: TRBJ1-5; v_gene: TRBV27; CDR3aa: CASSPGDRANQPQHF
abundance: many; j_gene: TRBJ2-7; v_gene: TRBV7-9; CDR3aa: CASSLGGSPYEQYF
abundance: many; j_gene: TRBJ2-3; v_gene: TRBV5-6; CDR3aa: CASSFATSGRLKWVQYF
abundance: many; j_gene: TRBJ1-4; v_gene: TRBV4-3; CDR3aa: CASSQEIGVEKLFF
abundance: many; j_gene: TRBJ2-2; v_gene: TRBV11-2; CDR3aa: CASSLVWTSGSRAGELFF
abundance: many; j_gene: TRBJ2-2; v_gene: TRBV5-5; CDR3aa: CASSRLGGDTGELFF
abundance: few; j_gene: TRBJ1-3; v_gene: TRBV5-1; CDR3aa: CASSLDRASGNTIYF
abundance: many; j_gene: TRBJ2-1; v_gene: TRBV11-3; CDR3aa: CASRSLAGVNEQFF
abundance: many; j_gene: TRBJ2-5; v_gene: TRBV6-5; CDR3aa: CASSYAPTSGRRAETQYF
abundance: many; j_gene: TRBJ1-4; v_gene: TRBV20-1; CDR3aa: CSAREIGPGGVATNEKLFF
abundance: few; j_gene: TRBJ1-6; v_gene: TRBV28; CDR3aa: CASSRTGGVSPLHF
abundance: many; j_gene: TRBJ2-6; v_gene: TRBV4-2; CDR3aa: CASSQDSSGANVLTF
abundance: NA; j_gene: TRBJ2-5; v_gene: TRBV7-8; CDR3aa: CASSLAGLAGGKETQYF
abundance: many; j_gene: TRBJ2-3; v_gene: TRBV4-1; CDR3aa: CASSQEGVRADTQYF
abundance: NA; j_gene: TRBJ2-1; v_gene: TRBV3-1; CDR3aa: CASSPLGTGPFF